The clone carrying this T cell receptor beta chain was seen more than once but under ten times. The target antigen is unknown. The CDR3 loop spans 12 amino acids. Trimming stripped 5 bases from V and 3 bases from J, with 10 bases between. CDR1 is GTSNPN and CDR2 is SVGIG in the germline V gene (reference sequence). This sample is drawn from a study of blood T cells in healthy people across ages. About the study: Per two T cells, template switching captured roughly one barcoded beta molecule.

The use of a sample-barcoded 5' primer and a J-beta primer mix characterized a second PCR of about 6 to 12 cycles. From the 5' RACE reads, TCRdb called clonotypes with MiXCR, one entry per CDR3 protein. This table has over 500,000 distinct CDR3 sequences, about 51% appearing once. Regarding the study as a whole: Naive CD4+ cells and diversity were both higher in long-lived donors than in aged donors. Using unsorted PBMCs precluded a conclusive naive versus antigen-experienced comparison. TCR beta diversity correlated strongly with naive T cell percentage.

This receptor was taken from an elderly woman in good health. What was sequenced was blood. This chain links TRBV30 with TRBJ1-2; tentative D call: TRBD1 (5 bases). CDR3 loop: CAWSGGYYGYTF. CDR3 in DNA: TGTGCCTGGTCCGGGGGGTACTATGGCTACACCTTC.